These 16 T cell receptor beta chains came from one sample sequenced in a study of T-cell reconstitution after alpha-beta-depleted transplantation in children. A library of TCRbeta sequences, prepared with unique molecular identifiers, was generated. TCRdb re-derived calls from the PCR reads in MiXCR, one entry per CDR3 protein. This sample has under 450,000 distinct CDR3 sequences, with roughly 16% found just once. This specimen was PBMCs, mostly from graft donor cells, taken 360 days after TCRalphabeta/CD19-depleted stem cell transplant. These receptor sequences come from a boy in the first two years of life who had a stem cell transplant for Wiskott-Aldrich syndrome, so the T cells may come from the graft donor.

This chain links TRBV5-1 with TRBJ2-1; tentatively, D is TRBD1 (5 bases). The germline V gene has CDR1 SGHRS and CDR2 YFSETQ. The CDR3 runs 15 residues. The ends were cut back, 4 bases at V and 4 bases at J, with 15 bases in the middle. The CDR3 nucleotides read TGCGCCAGCAGCCAGGACACAGAACCATACAATGAGCAGTTCTTC. It specifies CASSQDTEPYNEQFF.

This clonotype occurred a few times. The gene calls are TRBV7-8 and TRBJ1-1, with 10 bases lining up with TRBD1. The CDR3 totals 14 residues. Germline values: CDR1 SGHVS, CDR2 FQNEAQ. V shed 3 bases and J 6 bases; nucleotides not matched to a gene: 4. CDR3: CASSFRDRGPEAFF. CDR3 nucleotide sequence: TGTGCCAGCAGCTTCCGGGACAGGGGTCCTGAAGCTTTCTTT.

This clonotype turned up a few times. The V gene is TRBV29-1, the J gene TRBJ2-3, with a possible D match to TRBD1 (5 bases). The length of the CDR3 is 15 residues. V lost 6 bases to trimming and J lost 0 bases, with 16 bases between them. CDR1 is SQVTM, CDR2 ANQGSEA, per germline. CDR3 sequence: CSVALGVKSTDTQYF. CDR3 DNA sequence: TGCAGCGTCGCCTTAGGGGTGAAGAGCACAGATACGCAGTATTTT.

This clonotype turned up a few times. The chain uses TRBV12-3 or TRBV12-4 and TRBJ2-3, with 12 bases aligning to TRBD2. Germline trimming cut 3 bases from V and 4 bases from J; bases unmatched to any gene: 2. The CDR3 covers 15 residues. This chain's CDR3 is CASSLSSGGADTQYF. In DNA form, the CDR3 reads TGTGCCAGCAGTTTGTCTAGCGGGGGGGCAGATACGCAGTATTTT.

In its sample, this clonotype was seen a few times. The rearrangement uses TRBV25-1 and TRBJ2-7; D not certain. This CDR3 region has 14 residues. Germline values: CDR1 MGHDK, CDR2 SYGVNS. The V end lost 3 bases, the J end lost 3 bases, and 12 bases lay between the germline ends. The CDR3 region is CASSDAQARYEQYF. The CDR3 coding sequence is TGTGCCAGCAGTGACGCCCAGGCCCGCTACGAGCAGTACTTC.

The chain uses TRBV5-1 and TRBJ2-4, with D unresolved. V was shortened by 3 bases and J by 6 bases, with 16 bases between the two germline ends. From germline, CDR1 is SGHRS and CDR2 YFSETQ. The CDR3 runs 15 residues. CDR3 protein: CASSSGEDGRNIQYF. The DNA for the CDR3 is TGCGCCAGCAGCTCCGGAGAGGACGGTAGAAACATTCAGTACTTC.

This clonotype has more than one count but fewer than ten. J is TRBJ2-4 and V is TRBV10-1, with D unresolved. The germline V and J ends were trimmed by 3 bases and 6 bases, with 15 bases remaining between them. There are 15 residues in the CDR3. Per germline, CDR1 WNHNN and CDR2 SYGVQD (reference sequence). The CDR3 nucleotides are TGCGCCAGCAGTGAAAATGAGGACGCCTTAAACATTCAGTACTTC. Its translation: CASSENEDALNIQYF.

This clonotype showed up just a few times. The V gene is TRBV20-1, the J gene TRBJ2-5, with D unclear. The ends were cut back, 4 bases at V and 2 bases at J, with 5 bases in the middle. This CDR3 is built from 11 residues. Germline CDR1 is DFQATT and CDR2 is SNEGSKA (reference sequence). CDR3 sequence: CSANLQETQYF. The CDR3 coding sequence is TGCAGTGCTAATTTGCAAGAGACCCAGTACTTC.

The genes are TRBV12-3 or TRBV12-4 and TRBJ2-2; 12 nucleotides align to TRBD2. J gave up 3 bases and V 3 bases, and 5 bases lay outside the gene matches. This CDR3 has 17 residues. The DNA of the CDR3 is TGTGCCAGCAGTTTGGAGCTAGCGGGAGGGTACACCGGGGAGCTGTTTTTT. It encodes CASSLELAGGYTGELFF.

The table lists this clonotype with a few counts. The CDR3 coding sequence is TGTGCCAGCAGTTCCGTAGCGGGGTGGTCCTACAATGAGCAGTTCTTC. Protein sequence: CASSSVAGWSYNEQFF. The chain employs TRBV28 and TRBJ2-1, with 8 bases aligning to TRBD2. The CDR3 extends over 16 amino acids. From germline, CDR1 is MDHEN and CDR2 SYDVKM. V shed 4 bases, J shed 1 base, and the junction held 6 bases outside the gene matches. Supplemented by reference TRBV28 and TRBJ2-1, the full variable domain reads DVKVTQSSRYLVKRTGEKVFLECVQDMDHENMFWYRQDPGLGLRLIYFSYDVKMKEKGDIPEGYSVSREKKERFSLILESASTNQTSMYLCASSSVAGWSYNEQFFGPGTRLTVL.

The J gene is TRBJ1-2, the V gene TRBV3-1, with D perhaps matching TRBD1 (5 bases). This CDR3 comprises 14 residues. The V end lost 0 bases, the J end lost 7 bases, and 12 bases lay between the germline ends. Per the germline V gene, CDR1 is LGHDT and CDR2 is YNNKEL (reference sequence). For the CDR3, the DNA is TGTGCCAGCAGCCAAGACGGGACGGCGAGTGGCTACACCTTC. It specifies CASSQDGTASGYTF.

This clonotype has more than one count but fewer than ten. The chain links TRBV20-1 to TRBJ2-7; tentatively, D is TRBD2 (5 bases). V lost 1 base, J lost 3 bases, and 13 bases lay in between. CDR1 and CDR2 from the germline V gene are DFQATT and SNEGSKA (reference sequence). CDR3 size: 14 residues. CDR3 nucleotides: TGCAGTGCTAGAGGAGGGTTCCCATACTACGAGCAGTACTTC. Its translation is CSARGGFPYYEQYF.

There are a few counts of this clonotype. The chain has TRBV29-1 and TRBJ2-3; TRBD1 is a possible D gene (6 bases). Trimming removed 6 bases at V and 7 bases at J, with 26 bases between. CDR1 and CDR2 from the germline V gene are SQVTM and ANQGSEA. This CDR3 spans 16 amino acids. The CDR3 coding sequence is TGCAGCGTGACTGTGGGGGCGGTCCACGCACGGAATACGCAGTATTTT. Protein product: CSVTVGAVHARNTQYF.

V gene TRBV21-1 combines with J gene TRBJ2-7; the table calls TRBD2, which could not be checked here. TRBV21-1 is noted as a pseudogene. CDR3 length: 16 amino acids. The CDR3 bases are TGTGCCAGCAGTTCTATTAGCGGGGCCGCCTCCTACGAGCAGTACTTC. This codes for CASSSISGAASYEQYF.

The chain couples TRBV6-2 or TRBV6-3 to TRBJ2-5; D possibly corresponds to TRBD1 (6 bases). The CDR3 contains 11 residues. The V and J ends lost 8 bases and 13 bases respectively, with 17 bases between them. Germline V gene data show CDR1 as MNHEY and CDR2 as SVGEGT. The CDR3, as DNA: TGTGCCAGCGGACCCGGGACACCGGGGTACTTC. It specifies CASGPGTPGYF.

There are a few counts of this clonotype. Here the CDR3 DNA reads TGTGCCACCAGTGATTCTGGACGGAGCTCCTACGAGCAGTACTTC. As protein: CATSDSGRSSYEQYF. The rearrangement links TRBV24-1 to TRBJ2-7, with unresolved D. There are 15 residues in the CDR3. Germline CDR1 KGHDR, CDR2 SFDVKD. The V and J ends lost 2 bases and 0 bases respectively, with 10 bases between them.